The present T cell receptor (beta chain) was sequenced within a study of T-cell memory formation after mild COVID-19. At the level of the study: Largely, the TCR clusters proved donor specific. Study-level results: The CD4+ clones that contracted clustered mainly within CM and EM, and the CD8+ clones concentrated in EMRA. A subset of responding clones appeared in pre-infection memory, suggesting cross-reactive memory joined. Clones that contracted from day 15 to 85 were balanced CD4/CD8, while later expanders leaned CD4+.

This clonotype was found a few times. Its specificity is unknown. TCRdb called the 5' RACE reads again in MiXCR, with one record for every CDR3 protein. The repertoire holds some 110,000 distinct CDR3 sequences, with 9.5% to 15% as singletons. The receptor's source is an adult woman who had mild COVID-19 (a few samples of this study predate the infection). Cell type and time point are not known. The material sequenced was PBMCs or a T cell subset sorted from them (not recorded which).

DNA of the CDR3: TGTGCCAGCAGCTTCGGACTAGCGGATACCTACGAGCAGTACTTC. Protein product: CASSFGLADTYEQYF. J is TRBJ2-7 and V is TRBV7-2; TRBD2 aligns across 10 bases. V lost 3 bases to trimming and J lost 2 bases; unmatched junction nucleotides: 4. The CDR3 is 15 residues long. CDR1 and CDR2 (germline): SGHTA, FQGNSA.